Each of the 5 T cell receptor beta chains below was sequenced from the same sample in a study of T cell repertoires in cytomegalovirus infection. A single record per CDR3 protein comes from TCRdb applying MiXCR to the reads. The sample has around 710,000 distinct CDR3 sequences; about 28% are singletons. The antigens these receptors bind are not known. The sample here was cultured CD8+ T cells from PBMCs, taken from culture after CMV antigen stimulation. The receptors shown here come from a human donor in good health (CMV status not recorded). Some clones in this sample may be carry-over from other donors' samples.

This clonotype occurred a few times. The chain carries TRBV5-5 and TRBJ2-6; the D gene is possibly TRBD1 (5 bases). Germline loops: CDR1 SGHKS, CDR2 YYEKEE (reference sequence). The CDR3 runs 13 residues. V was clipped by 0 bases and J by 14 bases, with 12 bases between them. Here the CDR3 reads CASSLGRASFLTF. The CDR3 DNA sequence: TGTGCCAGCAGCTTGGGCAGGGCCTCGTTCCTGACTTTC. Looking up the rest from reference TRBV5-5 and TRBJ2-6 gives the full variable domain: DAGVTQSPTHLIKTRGQQVTLRCSPISGHKSVSWYQQVLGQGPQFIFQYYEKEERGRGNFPDRFSARQFPNYSSELNVNALLLGDSALYLCASSLGRASFLTFGAGSRLTVL.

The chain has TRBV6-6 and TRBJ2-1; D possibly corresponds to TRBD2 (6 bases). The V end was cut by 6 bases, the J end by 0 bases, with 12 bases between. In germline, CDR1 is MNHNY, CDR2 SVGAGI (reference sequence). The CDR3 runs to 15 residues. The CDR3 DNA is TGTGCCAGCAGATGGGAGGAAAGCTCCTACAATGAGCAGTTCTTC. This translates into CASRWEESSYNEQFF.

The chain joins TRBV10-3 to TRBJ2-5; tentatively, D is TRBD2 (6 bases). Germline V CDR1 and CDR2: ENHRY, SYGVKD. V dropped 0 bases and J dropped 5 bases, with 7 bases sitting between them. CDR3 size: 13 residues. CDR3 amino acids: CAISESGRETQYF. CDR3 DNA: TGTGCCATCAGTGAGTCGGGGAGGGAGACCCAGTACTTC.

This clonotype was counted ten times or more. The chain carries TRBV9 and TRBJ1-1; D unresolved. Trimming removed 4 bases at V and 5 bases at J, with 6 bases between. Germline CDR1 and CDR2: SGDLS and YYNGEE. This CDR3 spans 11 amino acids. CDR3 region: CASSSRTEAFF. The CDR3 region has the DNA TGTGCCAGCAGCTCTCGGACTGAAGCTTTCTTT.

V usage is TRBV5-8 and J usage is TRBJ2-3; D is possibly TRBD2 (6 bases). The V gene lost 2 bases and the J gene lost 4 bases, with 11 bases spanning the gap. The V gene's germline CDR1 is SGHTS and CDR2 YDEGEE. This CDR3 has 14 residues. CDR3 sequence reads: CASSFGTLPDTQYF. Written as DNA, the CDR3 is TGTGCCAGCAGCTTTGGGACTCTGCCAGATACGCAGTATTTT.